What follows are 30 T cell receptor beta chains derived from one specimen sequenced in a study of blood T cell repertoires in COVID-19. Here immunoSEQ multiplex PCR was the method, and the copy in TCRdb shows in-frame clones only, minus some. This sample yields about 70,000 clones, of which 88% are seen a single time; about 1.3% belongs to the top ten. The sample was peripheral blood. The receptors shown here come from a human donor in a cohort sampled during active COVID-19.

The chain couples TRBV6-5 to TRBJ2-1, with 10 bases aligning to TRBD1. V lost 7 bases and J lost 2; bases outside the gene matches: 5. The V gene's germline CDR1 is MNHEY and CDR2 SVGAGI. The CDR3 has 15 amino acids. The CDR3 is CASIQDRGPYNEQFF. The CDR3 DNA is TGTGCCAGCATCCAAGACAGGGGGCCCTACAATGAGCAGTTCTTC.

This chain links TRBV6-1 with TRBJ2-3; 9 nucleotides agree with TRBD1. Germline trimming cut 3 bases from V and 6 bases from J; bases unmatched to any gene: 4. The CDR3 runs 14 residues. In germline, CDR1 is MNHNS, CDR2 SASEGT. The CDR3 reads CASSDPGQGDTQYF. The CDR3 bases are TGTGCCAGCAGTGATCCGGGACAGGGCGATACGCAGTATTTT.

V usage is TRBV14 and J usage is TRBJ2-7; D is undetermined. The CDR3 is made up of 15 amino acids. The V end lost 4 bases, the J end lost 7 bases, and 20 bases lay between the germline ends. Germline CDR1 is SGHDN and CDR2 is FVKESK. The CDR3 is CASSRMGMGFGEQYF. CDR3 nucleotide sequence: TGTGCCAGCAGCCGGATGGGTATGGGCTTTGGGGAGCAGTACTTC.

The CDR3 loop is CSARTVDTQYF. The CDR3 DNA reads TGCAGTGCTAGGACAGTGGATACGCAGTATTTT. The chain carries TRBV20-1 and TRBJ2-3; a possible D gene is TRBD1 (5 bases). The length of the CDR3 is 11 residues. Germline V lookup: CDR1 DFQATT, CDR2 SNEGSKA (reference sequence). V dropped 3 bases and J dropped 6 bases, with 7 bases sitting between them.

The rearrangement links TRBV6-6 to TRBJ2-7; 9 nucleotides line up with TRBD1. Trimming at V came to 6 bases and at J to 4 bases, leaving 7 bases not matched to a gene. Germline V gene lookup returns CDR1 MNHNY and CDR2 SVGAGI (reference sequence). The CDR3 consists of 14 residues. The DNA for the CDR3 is TGTGCCAGCAGCAGACAGGGGGGGGAGTACGAGCAGTACTTC. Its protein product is CASSRQGGEYEQYF.

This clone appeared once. The CDR3 nucleotides read TGTGCCAGCAGCTTAATCGCAACTAATGAAAAACTGTTTTTT. As protein: CASSLIATNEKLFF. The chain joins TRBV7-9 to TRBJ1-4; D not certain. The CDR3 is 14 residues long. Trimming took 2 bases from V and 0 from J, leaving 4 bases between them. Looked up from germline, CDR1 is SEHNR and CDR2 is FQNEAQ (reference sequence).

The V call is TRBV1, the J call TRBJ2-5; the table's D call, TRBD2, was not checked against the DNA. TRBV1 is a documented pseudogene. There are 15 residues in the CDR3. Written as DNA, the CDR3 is TGCACCAGCAGCCAAGAACTAGCGGGAGTGGAGACCCAGTACTTC. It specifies CTSSQELAGVETQYF.

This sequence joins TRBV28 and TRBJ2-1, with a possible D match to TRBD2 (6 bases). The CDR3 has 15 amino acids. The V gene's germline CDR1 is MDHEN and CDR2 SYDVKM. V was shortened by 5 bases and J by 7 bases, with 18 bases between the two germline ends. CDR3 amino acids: CASSPGGPQGNEQFF. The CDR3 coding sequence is TGTGCCAGCAGTCCCGGAGGGCCGCAGGGTAATGAGCAGTTCTTC.

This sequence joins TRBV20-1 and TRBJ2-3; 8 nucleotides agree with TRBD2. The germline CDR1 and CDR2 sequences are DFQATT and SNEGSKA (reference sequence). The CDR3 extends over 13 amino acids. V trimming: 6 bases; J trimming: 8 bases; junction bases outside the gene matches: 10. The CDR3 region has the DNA TGCAGTGCCAGTAGCGGGATGAGGTTTACGCAGTATTTT. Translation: CSASSGMRFTQYF.

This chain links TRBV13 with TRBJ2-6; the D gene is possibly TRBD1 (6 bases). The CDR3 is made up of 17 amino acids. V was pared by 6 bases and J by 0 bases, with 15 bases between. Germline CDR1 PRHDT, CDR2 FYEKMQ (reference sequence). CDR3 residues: CASRTRGTLSGANVLTF. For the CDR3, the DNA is TGTGCCAGCAGAACCAGGGGAACTCTCTCTGGGGCCAACGTCCTGACTTTC. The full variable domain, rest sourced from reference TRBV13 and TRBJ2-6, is AAGVIQSPRHLIKEKRETATLKCYPIPRHDTVYWYQQGPGQDPQFLISFYEKMQSDKGSIPDRFSAQQFSDYHSELNMSSLELGDSALYFCASRTRGTLSGANVLTFGAGSRLTVL.

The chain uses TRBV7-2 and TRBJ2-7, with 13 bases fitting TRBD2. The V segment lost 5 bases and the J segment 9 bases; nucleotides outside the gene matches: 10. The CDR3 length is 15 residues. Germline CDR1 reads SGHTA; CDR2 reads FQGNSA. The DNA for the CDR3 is TGTGCCAGCAGCGGGACTAGCGGGACGGACGGGGGGCAGTACTTC. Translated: CASSGTSGTDGGQYF.

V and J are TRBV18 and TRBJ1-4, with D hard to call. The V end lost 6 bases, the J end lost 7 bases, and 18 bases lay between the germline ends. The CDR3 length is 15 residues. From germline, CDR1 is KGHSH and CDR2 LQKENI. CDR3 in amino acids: CASSRSAGGIEKLFF. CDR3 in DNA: TGTGCCAGCTCCCGATCGGCAGGAGGCATTGAAAAACTGTTTTTT.

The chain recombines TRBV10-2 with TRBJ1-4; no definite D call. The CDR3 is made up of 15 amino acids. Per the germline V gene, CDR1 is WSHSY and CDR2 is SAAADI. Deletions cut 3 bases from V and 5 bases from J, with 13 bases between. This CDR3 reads CASSDKERLNEKLFF. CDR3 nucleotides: TGCGCCAGCAGTGATAAAGAGCGGCTAAATGAAAAACTGTTTTTT.

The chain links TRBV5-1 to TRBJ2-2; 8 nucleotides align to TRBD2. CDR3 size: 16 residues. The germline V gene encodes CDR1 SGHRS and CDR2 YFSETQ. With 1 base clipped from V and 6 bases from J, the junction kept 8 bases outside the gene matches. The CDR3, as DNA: TGCGCCAGCAGCTTGTCGCCCAGCGGGAGACCCGGGGAGCTGTTTTTT. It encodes CASSLSPSGRPGELFF.

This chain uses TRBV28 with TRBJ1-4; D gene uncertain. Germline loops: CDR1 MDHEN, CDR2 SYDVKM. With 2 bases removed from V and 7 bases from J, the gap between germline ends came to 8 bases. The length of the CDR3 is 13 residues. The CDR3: CASSLRVSEKLFF. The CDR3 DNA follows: TGTGCCAGCAGTTTACGGGTCAGTGAAAAACTGTTTTTT.

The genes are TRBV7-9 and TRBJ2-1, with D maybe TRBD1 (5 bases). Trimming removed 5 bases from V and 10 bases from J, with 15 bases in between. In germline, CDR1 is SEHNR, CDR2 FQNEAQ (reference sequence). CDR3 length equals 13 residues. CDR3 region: CASSQAARTEQFF. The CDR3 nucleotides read TGTGCCAGCAGCCAGGCAGCGAGGACAGAGCAGTTCTTC.

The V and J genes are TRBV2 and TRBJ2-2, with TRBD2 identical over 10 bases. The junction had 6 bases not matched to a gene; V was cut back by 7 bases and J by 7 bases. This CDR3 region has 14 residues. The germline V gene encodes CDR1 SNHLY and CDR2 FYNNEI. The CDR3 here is CASTSGRADGELFF. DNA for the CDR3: TGTGCCAGCACGAGCGGGAGGGCCGACGGGGAGCTGTTTTTT.

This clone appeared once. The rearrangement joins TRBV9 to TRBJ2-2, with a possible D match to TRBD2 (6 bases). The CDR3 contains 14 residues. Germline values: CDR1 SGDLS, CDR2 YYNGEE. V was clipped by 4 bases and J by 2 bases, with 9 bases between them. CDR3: CASSSGTNTGELFF. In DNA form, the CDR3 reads TGTGCCAGCAGCTCCGGGACTAACACCGGGGAGCTGTTTTTT.

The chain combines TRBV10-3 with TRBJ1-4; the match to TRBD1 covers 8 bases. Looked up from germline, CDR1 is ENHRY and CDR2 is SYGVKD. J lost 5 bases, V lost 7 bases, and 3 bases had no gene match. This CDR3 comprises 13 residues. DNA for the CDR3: TGTGCCATCAATCAGGGGGCGAATGAAAAACTGTTTTTT. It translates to CAINQGANEKLFF.

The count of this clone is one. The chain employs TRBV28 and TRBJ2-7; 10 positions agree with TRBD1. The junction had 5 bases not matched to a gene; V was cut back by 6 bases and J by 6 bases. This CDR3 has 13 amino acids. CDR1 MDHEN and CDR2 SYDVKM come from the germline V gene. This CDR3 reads CASSPGTGVEQYV. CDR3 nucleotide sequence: TGTGCCAGCAGCCCAGGGACAGGGGTCGAGCAGTACGTC.

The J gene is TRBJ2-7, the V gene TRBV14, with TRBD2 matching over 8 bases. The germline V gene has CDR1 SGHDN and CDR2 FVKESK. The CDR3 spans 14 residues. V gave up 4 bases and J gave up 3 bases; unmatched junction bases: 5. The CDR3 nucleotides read TGTGCCAGCAGCCCCGCGGGGGGAGGCTACGAGCAGTACTTC. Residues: CASSPAGGGYEQYF. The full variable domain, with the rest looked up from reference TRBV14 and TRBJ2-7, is EAGVTQFPSHSVIEKGQTVTLRCDPISGHDNLYWYRRVMGKEIKFLLHFVKESKQDESGMPNNRFLAERTGGTYSTLKVQPAELEDSGVYFCASSPAGGGYEQYFGPGTRLTVT.

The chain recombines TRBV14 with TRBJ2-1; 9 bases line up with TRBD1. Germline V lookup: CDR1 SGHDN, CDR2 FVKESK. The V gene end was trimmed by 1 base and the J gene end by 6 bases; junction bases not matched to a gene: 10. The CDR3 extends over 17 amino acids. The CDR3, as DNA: TGTGCCAGCAGCCAAGGGCCACAGGGGGCGATCGTCAATGAGCAGTTCTTC. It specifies CASSQGPQGAIVNEQFF.

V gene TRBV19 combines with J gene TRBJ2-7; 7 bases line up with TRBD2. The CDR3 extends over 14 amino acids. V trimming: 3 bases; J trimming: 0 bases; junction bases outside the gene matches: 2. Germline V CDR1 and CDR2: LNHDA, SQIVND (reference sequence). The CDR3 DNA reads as TGTGCCAGTAGTATCAGCGGGATCTCCTACGAGCAGTACTTC. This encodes CASSISGISYEQYF. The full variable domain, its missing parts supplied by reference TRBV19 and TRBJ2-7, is DGGITQSPKYLFRKEGQNVTLSCEQNLNHDAMYWYRQDPGQGLRLIYYSQIVNDFQKGDIAEGYSVSREKKESFPLTVTSAQKNPTAFYLCASSISGISYEQYFGPGTRLTVT.

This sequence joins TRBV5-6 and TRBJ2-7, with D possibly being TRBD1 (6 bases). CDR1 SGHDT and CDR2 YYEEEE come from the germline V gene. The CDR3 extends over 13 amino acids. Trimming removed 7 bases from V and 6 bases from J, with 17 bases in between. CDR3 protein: CASSPRGSREQYF. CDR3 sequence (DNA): TGTGCCAGCTCCCCCAGGGGCTCGCGCGAGCAGTACTTC.

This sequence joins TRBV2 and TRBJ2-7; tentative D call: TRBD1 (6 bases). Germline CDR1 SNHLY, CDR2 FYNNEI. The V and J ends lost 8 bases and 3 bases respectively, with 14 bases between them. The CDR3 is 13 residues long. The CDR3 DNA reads TGTGCCAGCGTCCGGACAGAAAACTACGAGCAGTACTTC. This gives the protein CASVRTENYEQYF.

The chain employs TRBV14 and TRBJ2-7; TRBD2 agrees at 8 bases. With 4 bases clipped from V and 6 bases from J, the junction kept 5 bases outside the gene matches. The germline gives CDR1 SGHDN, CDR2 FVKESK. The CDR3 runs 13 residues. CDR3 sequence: CASSLAGSGEQYV. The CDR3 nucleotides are TGTGCCAGCAGCCTAGCGGGAAGTGGCGAGCAGTACGTC.

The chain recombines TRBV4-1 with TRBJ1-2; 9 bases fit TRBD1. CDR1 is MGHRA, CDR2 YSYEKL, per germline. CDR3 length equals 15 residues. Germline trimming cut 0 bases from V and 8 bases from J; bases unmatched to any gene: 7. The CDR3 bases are TGCGCCAGCAGCCAAGAACCGGGACAGGGTGAAGGCTACACCTTC. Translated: CASSQEPGQGEGYTF.

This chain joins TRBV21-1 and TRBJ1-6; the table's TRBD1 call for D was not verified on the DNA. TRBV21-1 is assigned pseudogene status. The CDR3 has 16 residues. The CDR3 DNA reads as TGTGCCAGCAGCCTCGATTCGGGACAGGGAACTTCACCCCTCCACTTT. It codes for CASSLDSGQGTSPLHF.

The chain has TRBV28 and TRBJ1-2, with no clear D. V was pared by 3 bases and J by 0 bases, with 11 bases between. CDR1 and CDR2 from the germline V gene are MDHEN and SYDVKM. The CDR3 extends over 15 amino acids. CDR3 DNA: TGTGCCAGCAGTTTGGCCCGGCGGCCTAACTATGGCTACACCTTC. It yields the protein CASSLARRPNYGYTF.

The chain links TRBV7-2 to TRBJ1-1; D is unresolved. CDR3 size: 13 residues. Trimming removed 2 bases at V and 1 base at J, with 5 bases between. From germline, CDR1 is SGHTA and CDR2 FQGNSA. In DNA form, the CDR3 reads TGTGCCAGCAGCTTATCAGGGAACACTGAAGCTTTCTTT. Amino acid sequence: CASSLSGNTEAFF.